A selection of T cell receptor beta chains follows, all from one sample in a study of post-analysis software for immune sequencing data. TCRdb called the PCR reads again in MiXCR, with one record for every CDR3 protein. The table lists under 200,000 distinct CDR3 sequences, about 30% of them singletons. The sample comprised blood. The receptors originated from a girl aged 2 to 17 with multiple sclerosis. Each CDR3 is given without its conserved first and last residue.

v_gene | CDR3aa
TRBV6-4 | ASSLGHLNTDTQY
TRBV3-1 | ASSQEIGRAGETQY
TRBV20-1 | SARLAEKETQY
TRBV5-1 | ASTEGNSPLH
TRBV7-9 | ASSLTINYEQY
TRBV7-9 | ASSSDRRGEKLF
TRBV5-1 | ASSLPSGTGVTEAF
TRBV5-1 | ASRPTVASNQPQH
TRBV29-1 | SVASDRGRGYEQY
TRBV20-1 | SASTGITYEQY
TRBV12-3/TRBV12-4 | ASTSKRYEQF
TRBV7-9 | ASSLAATAYEQY
TRBV20-1 | STRTRSYEQY
TRBV11-2 | ASSHLQGAYNEQF
TRBV4-2 | ASSQEGARVSDTQY
TRBV15 | ATSREASGYNEQF
TRBV5-1 | ASSSGLAGRSEQY
TRBV7-2 | ASSYIGGQGYGYT
TRBV5-1 | ASRRDSTDTQY
TRBV7-3 | TSSFQGGADTQY
TRBV5-1 | ASSLKGQETQY
TRBV12-3/TRBV12-4 | ASSPRARDTQY
TRBV11-2 | ASSFQPGTGADTQY
TRBV27 | ASSLARRSGDIQY
TRBV6-5 | ASSSRTGEMSTEAF
TRBV20-1 | SARDKSDRGHEQY
TRBV5-1 | ASSSGRIATNEKLF
TRBV12-3/TRBV12-4 | ASSLLPRGGGGELF
TRBV7-3 | ASSLQGQGAYEQF
TRBV5-4 | ASTMTGGPFYEQY
TRBV28 | ASSPLSGGAYEQY
TRBV3-1 | ASSQRVLAGGGGWGEQF
TRBV20-1 | SARLAGTTDTQY
TRBV6-6 | ASSYGETIYGYT
TRBV14 | ASSQDKGLGTEAF
TRBV15 | ATSKAGRDEQF
TRBV5-1 | ASSPGLGTDTQY
TRBV24-1 | ATSEGSGGVYNEQF
TRBV3-1 | ASSQAGLGNSPLH
TRBV6-2/TRBV6-3 | ASSYPWTSGSSKSYEQY
TRBV5-5 | ASSWPGSTDTQY
TRBV7-9 | ASSLPSTADTGELF
TRBV12-3/TRBV12-4 | ASSFSGGSYTDTQY
TRBV7-2 | ASSPSHNEQF
TRBV5-1 | ASSGDRVAPEAF
TRBV20-1 | SAATGTSGRLAGELF
TRBV18 | ASSPSGTRPNQPQH
TRBV5-1 | ASKYGDMNTEAF
TRBV20-1 | SASRGRDGPEAF
TRBV6-2/TRBV6-3 | ASRATGYYGYT
TRBV20-1 | SAPRTGEGVTQY
TRBV20-1 | SAARGLGEQY
TRBV30 | TWSSGANNEQF
TRBV28 | ASYLRDSTGRNEQF
TRBV12-3/TRBV12-4 | ASSAPGTGELF